This T cell receptor (beta chain) was found in a study of shared clonotypes between healthy human individuals (dated by TCRdb to about 2020). About the full investigation: The cohort comprised two women and three men aged 18 to 49 years. Libraries were prepared and TCR repertoires were sequenced by different laboratories using diverse techniques, in order to increase sequencing depth and limit assay-specific biases. The study deeply sequenced blood TCR repertoires of 5 or 6 healthy adults to estimate repertoire size and the extent of clonotype sharing between individuals. Per donor, leukapheresis produced somewhere between about 0.94 and 8.9 billion PBMCs.

According to the germline V gene, CDR1 reads SGHTA and CDR2 reads FQGNSA. Ends trimmed: V by 5 bases, J by 5 bases; bases unmatched to a gene: 6. The CDR3, from cysteine to phenylalanine, totals 14 residues. Only the CDR3 part of the read is kept: 42 bases, read in frame from the first base. Using the deep immunoSEQ assay, multiplex PCR amplified TCR CDR3 regions from genomic DNA. Genomic DNA extracted from each cell subset was distributed evenly over all wells of several immunoSEQ 96-well plates, and each plate served as one replicate. For unsorted PBMC, each replicate PCR was loaded with 300 ng genomic DNA, equivalent to about 33,000 T cell genomes. Unsorted PBMC genomic DNA was sequenced across ten immunoSEQ deep assay plates. Purified libraries were quantified with a Qubit 3.0 fluorometer, sized on a Bioanalyzer 2100, and re-quantified with the KAPA Library Quantification kit. Every immunoSEQ 96-well plate was sequenced on a separate single-read 150-cycle Illumina NextSeq 550 flow cell. Processing in the source paper ran as follows. The immunoSEQ output contained only junctional sequences without quality scores, so filtering could not match that applied to full-length reads. To assign V/J genes and CDR3, sequences were annotated using PyIR, a Python wrapper for IgBLAST v1.9, with IMGT germline references. Reads were removed for weak V/J assignments (E-value above 1e-6), missing CDR3, stop codons, out-of-frame junctions, or ambiguous translated residues. V3J clonotypes were defined as sequences sharing the same inferred V gene, J gene, and CDR3 amino acid sequence. To compute the percentage overlap between repertoires, the number of shared unique clonotypes was divided by the size of the smaller repertoire. Three approaches were used to assess repertoire richness: RTK rarefaction, the Chao1 estimator, and Recon v2.1 estimates of unobserved clonotypes. TCRdb mirrors the immuneACCESS table, restricted to in-frame sequences. Some clones are absent from its copies; in checked studies, under half trace to an unresolved V gene, and the reason for the others is unknown. The V and J calls and clone size are taken from that table; D and trimming were inferred from the DNA. In all, the sample holds approximately 470,000 clones, and approximately 78% of those were seen once. The top ten hold approximately 12% of the sample.

The investigation overall reported the following: The small number of donors limited the genetic and exposure-history diversity represented. Pairwise subsampling led to the expectation that sequencing depth would affect the degree of clonotype sharing among donors. Sampling was restricted to blood, and TCR repertoires in tissues likely differ from the TCR repertoires found in blood.

The donors were healthy, HIV-negative adults with no recently reported acute infections or vaccinations. Every donor was a Caucasian adult residing in Nashville, Tennessee, USA. For unsorted samples, some 100 million PBMCs were counted, and genomic DNA was extracted using the QIAamp DNA Blood Mini kit. Blood was collected by leukapheresis, and PBMCs were isolated by Ficoll-Histopaque density gradient centrifugation and then cryopreserved in liquid nitrogen vapor phase. To note about this clone: Its antigen target is currently unknown. One base away there is no much larger clone; base qualities are not given.

The clonotype was recovered from a woman aged 35 to 49 in good health. Some clones in this sample may be carry-over from other donors' samples. The rearrangement joined TRBV7-2 to TRBJ2-5; 9 bases in between match TRBD1. Sequencing was done on a sample of PBMCs. The CDR3 protein is CASSIRDRAETQYF. At the DNA level, the sequence is TGTGCCAGCAGCATCCGGGACAGGGCGGAGACCCAGTACTTC.